Listed below are T cell receptor beta chains from one sample, sequenced in a study of T cell responses to AZD1222 COVID-19 vaccine. Method: immunoSEQ multiplex PCR; TCRdb's copy keeps in-frame clones and lacks some. The repertoire consists of 65,000 to 100,000 clones, with 85% to 90% occurring once and the leading ten covering 6.9%. Sequences were derived from peripheral blood, sampled 28 days after the second AZD1222 dose. These receptors were collected from an adult who received the AZD1222 COVID-19 vaccine. The CDR3 runs from the conserved cysteine through the conserved F or W. A D gene is named only where the DNA matches it firmly. Size is stated for part of the rows, as once, few or many counts, or as a class when the clone is expanded.

>TRBJ1-4|NA|TRBD1|TRBV3-1/TRBV3-2
TGTGCCAGCAGGAAACAGGGGGCAAGGGAAAAACTGTTTTTT
CASRKQGAREKLFF
>TRBJ2-1|NA|NA|TRBV4-3
TGCGCCAGCAGCCAAGACCCAGCGGCAATCTACAATGAGCAGTTCTTC
CASSQDPAAIYNEQFF
>TRBJ2-7|NA|TRBD2|TRBV7-8
TGTGCCAGCAGCTTAAATGGGGGGGCCTACGAGCAGTACTTC
CASSLNGGAYEQYF
>TRBJ1-4|NA|NA|TRBV27
TGTGCCAGCAGTTTAACCCGACGGGGAATGGGTAATGAAAAACTGTTTTTT
CASSLTRRGMGNEKLFF
>TRBJ2-2|NA|TRBD2|TRBV27
TGTGCCAGCCGTCGCTCGGCGGGAGGGCGTAAGGAGCTGTTTTTT
CASRRSAGGRKELFF
>TRBJ2-1|few|TRBD2|TRBV6-4
TGTGCCAGCAGTGACTCGACTAGCGGGAGTGTGAATGAGCAGTTCTTC
CASSDSTSGSVNEQFF
>TRBJ1-5|few|NA|TRBV2
TGTGCCAGCAGTGAACAGGGACTGAATCAGCCCCAGCATTTT
CASSEQGLNQPQHF
>TRBJ2-7|few|TRBD1|TRBV3-1/TRBV3-2
TGTGCCAGCAGCCAAGGGGACAGGGCCGGGGAGCAGTACTTC
CASSQGDRAGEQYF
>TRBJ1-3|NA|NA|TRBV29-1
TGCAGCGTTGCATGGAGCTCTGGAAACACCATATATTTT
CSVAWSSGNTIYF
>TRBJ1-1|NA|NA|TRBV10-1
TGCGCCAGCAGTGAGTCAGGGATCTCTGAAGCTTTCTTT
CASSESGISEAFF
>TRBJ2-3|few|TRBD1|TRBV18
TGTGCCAGCTCACCACTGGCGGGACAGGGGAGAGATACGCAGTATTTT
CASSPLAGQGRDTQYF
>TRBJ1-3|NA|NA|TRBV15
TGTGCCACCAGCACTGACAGGAGAAACACCATATATTTT
CATSTDRRNTIYF
>TRBJ1-1|once|NA|TRBV6-1
TGTGCCAGCAGTGAGGGGCTTGAGAACACTGAAGCTTTCTTT
CASSEGLENTEAFF
>TRBJ1-5|once|NA|TRBV19
TGTGCCAGTGGGAGATATAGCAATCAGCCCCAGCATTTT
CASGRYSNQPQHF
>TRBJ1-4|NA|NA|TRBV9
TGTGCCAGCAGCGTAGGGGCGGCTGCAACTAATGAAAAACTGTTTTTT
CASSVGAAATNEKLFF
>TRBJ2-3|NA|NA|TRBV28
TGTGCCAGCAGTTTCCCCCCCTTCGGAGATACGCAGTATTTT
CASSFPPFGDTQYF
>TRBJ2-1|once|TRBD2|TRBV5-1
TGCGCCAGCAGCTTTCAACTAGCGGGTTCCTCCTACAATGAGCAGTTCTTC
CASSFQLAGSSYNEQFF
>TRBJ1-5|NA|NA|TRBV4-2
TGTGCCAGCAGCCAACCTGGGGGGGGCCAGCCCCAGCATTTT
CASSQPGGGQPQHF
>TRBJ1-3|NA|NA|TRBV5-5
TGTGCCAGCAGCTTGGAAGGGTTCTCTGGAAACACCATATATTTT
CASSLEGFSGNTIYF
>TRBJ2-3|NA|NA|TRBV11-2
TGTGCCAGCAGCTCACAGGAGGTGCGCACAGATACGCAGTATTTT
CASSSQEVRTDTQYF
>TRBJ2-7|NA|NA|TRBV3-1/TRBV3-2
TGTGCCAGCAGCCAAGGCGAGACTAGTTACGAGCAGTACTTC
CASSQGETSYEQYF
>TRBJ1-3|NA|NA|TRBV5-1
TGCGCCAGCAGCACGGGACACCACTCTGGAAACACCATATATTTT
CASSTGHHSGNTIYF
>TRBJ2-2|NA|TRBD1|TRBV13
TGTGCCAGCAGCCCGGGACAGGCCTTCACCGGGGAGCTGTTTTTT
CASSPGQAFTGELFF
>TRBJ2-4|NA|TRBD1|TRBV6-5
TGTGCCAGCAGGGGGACAGATAGCAAAAACATTCAGTACTTC
CASRGTDSKNIQYF
>TRBJ1-2|NA|NA|TRBV10-1
TGCGCCAGCAGTGTCGCGGACCGAAACCATAACTATGGCTACACCTTC
CASSVADRNHNYGYTF
>TRBJ2-7|NA|NA|TRBV15
TGTGCCACCAGCAGAGAGACCGGAGGGGCCTACGAGCAGTACTTC
CATSRETGGAYEQYF
>TRBJ2-1|NA|NA|TRBV6-2/TRBV6-3
TGTGCCAGCAGCACCCGGACCAGGACCTACAATGAGCAGTTCTTC
CASSTRTRTYNEQFF
>TRBJ1-3|NA|NA|TRBV11-2
TGTGCCAGCAGCTTAGGGGGGGCTGGAAACACCATATATTTT
CASSLGGAGNTIYF
>TRBJ2-1|NA|NA|TRBV6-5
TGTGCCAGCAGTCACCGGGACTCCTACAATGAGCAGTTCTTC
CASSHRDSYNEQFF
>TRBJ1-2|few|NA|TRBV18
TGTGCCAGCTCCCAGGCCAGGGGAGGATATGGCTACACCTTC
CASSQARGGYGYTF
>TRBJ1-1|NA|NA|TRBV3-1/TRBV3-2
TGTGCCAGCAGCCAAGGGTATCGGGGTTTAGCTTTCTTT
CASSQGYRGLAFF
>TRBJ2-7|once|TRBD2|TRBV12-5
TGTGCTAGTGCCAACCGCCCCATTTTGACTAGCGGGATCTACGAGCAGTACTTC
CASANRPILTSGIYEQYF
>TRBJ1-1|NA|TRBD1|TRBV6-5
TGTGCCAGCAGTTATCAGGGGGGGACTGAAGCTTTCTTT
CASSYQGGTEAFF
>TRBJ2-7|NA|NA|TRBV27
TGTGCCAGCCGATACAGAGGGGCTAGCGCTCCTCACTCCTACGAGCAGTACTTC
CASRYRGASAPHSYEQYF
>TRBJ1-6|NA|NA|TRBV6-5
TGTGCCAGCAGTTACGACAGTTCCTATAATTCACCCCTCCACTTT
CASSYDSSYNSPLHF
>TRBJ2-7|NA|NA|TRBV6-2/TRBV6-3
TGTGCCAGCAGTGGGACAACCCCCTACGAGCAGTACTTC
CASSGTTPYEQYF
>TRBJ1-6|NA|NA|TRBV18
TGTGCCAGCTCACGATCCGGGGAACGGTCACCCCTCCACTTT
CASSRSGERSPLHF
>TRBJ2-3|NA|TRBD2|TRBV28
TGTGCCAGCAGGGTCCGGGCGGGGGGCACAGATACGCAGTATTTT
CASRVRAGGTDTQYF
>TRBJ1-4|NA|NA|TRBV9
TGTGCCAGCAGCGAGGGGACAACAGGGGAAAAACTGTTTTTT
CASSEGTTGEKLFF
>TRBJ2-5|NA|NA|TRBV6-2/TRBV6-3
TGTGCCAGCAGTTCCGCAGCGTTCCCGGAGGAAGAGACCCAGTACTTC
CASSSAAFPEEETQYF
>TRBJ2-1|NA|NA|TRBV19
TGTGCCAGTAGTATAGCCCCCGCGGTGCTCTACAATGAGCAGTTCTTC
CASSIAPAVLYNEQFF
>TRBJ1-2|NA|TRBD1|TRBV11-1
TGTGCCAGCAGTTCAGTACGGGACAGTCCCCTAACCTTC
CASSSVRDSPLTF
>TRBJ2-1|NA|NA|TRBV6-6
TGTGCCAGCACGCCACAGGGCAATGAGCAGTTCTTC
CASTPQGNEQFF
>TRBJ2-1|few|TRBD1|TRBV10-2
TGCGCCAGCAGCTCGGGACAGGAGTACAATGAGCAGTTCTTC
CASSSGQEYNEQFF
>TRBJ2-4|NA|NA|TRBV6-2/TRBV6-3
TGTGCCAGCAGTTACGAAATCAGGGAAGCCAAAAACATTCAGTACTTC
CASSYEIREAKNIQYF
>TRBJ2-3|once|NA|TRBV29-1
TGCAGCGTTGAAGACGCCAGCGCCGTCCCAGATACGCAGTATTTT
CSVEDASAVPDTQYF
>TRBJ2-2|NA|TRBD2|TRBV6-4
TGTGCCAGCAGTGGGACTAGCGGGACCGGGGAGCTGTTTTTT
CASSGTSGTGELFF